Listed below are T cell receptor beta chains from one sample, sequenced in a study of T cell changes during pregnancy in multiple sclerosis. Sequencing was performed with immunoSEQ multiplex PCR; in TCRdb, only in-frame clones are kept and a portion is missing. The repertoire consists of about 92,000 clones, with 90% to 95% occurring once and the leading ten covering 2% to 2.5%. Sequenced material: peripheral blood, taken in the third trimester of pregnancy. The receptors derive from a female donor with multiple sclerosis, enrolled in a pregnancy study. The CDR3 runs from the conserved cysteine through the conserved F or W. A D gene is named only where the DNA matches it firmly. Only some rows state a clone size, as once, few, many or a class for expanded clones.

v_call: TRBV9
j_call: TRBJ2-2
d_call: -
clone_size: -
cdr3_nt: TGTGCCAGCAGCGACCCAAGCGATTTGGCCGGGGAGCTGTTTTTT
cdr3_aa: CASSDPSDLAGELFF

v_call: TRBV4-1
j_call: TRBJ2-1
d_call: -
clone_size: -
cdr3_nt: TGCGCCAGCAGCCAGTTGGATTTGTTACCAGGGAACAATGAGCAGTTCTTC
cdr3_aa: CASSQLDLLPGNNEQFF

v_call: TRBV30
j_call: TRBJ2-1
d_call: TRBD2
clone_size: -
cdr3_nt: TGTGCCTGGAGTGACGGGCTAGCGGGAGGCACCTCCTACAATGAGCAGTTCTTC
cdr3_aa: CAWSDGLAGGTSYNEQFF

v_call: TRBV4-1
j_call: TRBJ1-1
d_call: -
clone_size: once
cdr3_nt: TGCGCCAGCACAACAACAGGGTTGGACACTGAAGCTTTCTTT
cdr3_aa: CASTTTGLDTEAFF

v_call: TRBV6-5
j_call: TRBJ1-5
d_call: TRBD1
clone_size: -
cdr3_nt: TGTGCCAGCGGACAGGGGAATAGCAATCAGCCCCAGCATTTT
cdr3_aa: CASGQGNSNQPQHF

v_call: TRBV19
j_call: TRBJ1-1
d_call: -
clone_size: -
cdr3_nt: TGTGCCAGTACCACAGTCCTTGGGGGGGTTATGAACACTGAAGCTTTCTTT
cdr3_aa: CASTTVLGGVMNTEAFF

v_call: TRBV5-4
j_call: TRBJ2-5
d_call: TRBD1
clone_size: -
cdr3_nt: TGTGCCAGCAGCTTGGACAGGGGGGAGACCCAGTACTTC
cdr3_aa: CASSLDRGETQYF

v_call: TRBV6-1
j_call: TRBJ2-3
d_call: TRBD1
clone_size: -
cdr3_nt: TGTGCCAGCAGTGAACAGGGGGCTTGGGGCGCAGATACGCAGTATTTT
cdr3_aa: CASSEQGAWGADTQYF

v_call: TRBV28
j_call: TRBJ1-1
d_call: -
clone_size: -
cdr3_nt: TGTGCCAGCAGTTTATTTTACAGGATGAACACTGAAGCTTTCTTT
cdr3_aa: CASSLFYRMNTEAFF

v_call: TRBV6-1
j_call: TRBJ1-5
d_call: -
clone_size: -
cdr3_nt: TGTGCCAGCACCCGATCGGACAGCTACAATCAGCCCCAGCATTTT
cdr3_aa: CASTRSDSYNQPQHF

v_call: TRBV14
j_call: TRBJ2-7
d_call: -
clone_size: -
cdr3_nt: TGTGCCAGCAGCCTTACCTCCATCGGGACAAAGAACGAGCAGTACTTC
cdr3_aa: CASSLTSIGTKNEQYF

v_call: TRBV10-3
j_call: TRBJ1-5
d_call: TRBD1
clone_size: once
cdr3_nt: TGTGCCATCAGTGAGACGGACAGGAGTAATCAGCCCCAGCATTTT
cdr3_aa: CAISETDRSNQPQHF

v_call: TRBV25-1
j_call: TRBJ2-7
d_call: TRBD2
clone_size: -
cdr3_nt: TGTGCCAGCAGCGACGGACTAGGTACGAAGCAGTACTTC
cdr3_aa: CASSDGLGTKQYF

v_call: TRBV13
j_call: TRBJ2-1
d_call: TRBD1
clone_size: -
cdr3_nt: TGTGCCAGCAGCCCGGGACAGGGTTCCTACAATGAGCAGTTCTTC
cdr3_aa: CASSPGQGSYNEQFF

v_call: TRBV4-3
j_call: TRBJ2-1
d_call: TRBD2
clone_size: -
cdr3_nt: TGCGCCAGCAGCCAGCAAGCGGGACTCACCTACAATGAGCAGTTCTTC
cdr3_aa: CASSQQAGLTYNEQFF

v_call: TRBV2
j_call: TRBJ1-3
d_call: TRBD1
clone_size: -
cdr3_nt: TGTGCCATAGAGGGGGCCCGCTCTGGAAACACCATATATTTT
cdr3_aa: CAIEGARSGNTIYF

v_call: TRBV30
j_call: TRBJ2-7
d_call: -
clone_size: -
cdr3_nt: TGTGCCTGGAGTATGGCGGGGCGTGACTTCTACGAGCAGTACTTC
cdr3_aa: CAWSMAGRDFYEQYF

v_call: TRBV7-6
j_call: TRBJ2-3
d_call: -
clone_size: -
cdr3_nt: TGTGCCAGCAGCCCCCAGGTCATACAGGTCGATACGCAGTATTTT
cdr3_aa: CASSPQVIQVDTQYF

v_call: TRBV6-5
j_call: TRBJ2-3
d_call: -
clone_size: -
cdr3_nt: TGTGCCAGCACTGGACTTGGGGGCACAGATACGCAGTATTTT
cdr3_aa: CASTGLGGTDTQYF

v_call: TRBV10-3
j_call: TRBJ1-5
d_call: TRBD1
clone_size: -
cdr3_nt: TGTGCCATCAGTGGACAGGGGAATCAGCCCCAGCATTTT
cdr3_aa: CAISGQGNQPQHF

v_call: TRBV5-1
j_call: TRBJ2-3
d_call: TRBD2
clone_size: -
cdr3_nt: TGCGCCAGCAGCACCCGCGGGGGGAGTGCCACAGATACGCAGTATTTT
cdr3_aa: CASSTRGGSATDTQYF